This T cell receptor beta chain was sequenced during a study of blood T cell repertoires in COVID-19 (dated by TCRdb to 2019 to 2021). For the study in its entirety: Collaborator samples came from the United States, Italy and Spain and covered acute and convalescent phases of COVID-19. Where available, HLA class I and class II types were obtained from metadata supplied by the sample provider rather than from assay-based typing. The repertoires were released in a freely available public database intended as a resource for research on the immune response to SARS-CoV-2. The prospective study material was composed of cDNA or gDNA derived from T cells, B-cell-depleted T cells, or PBMCs. Nearly every sample came with metadata listing a de-identified subject ID, COVID-19 status, age in years and sex. The dataset comprised deeply sampled blood TCRbeta repertoires from subjects exposed to, actively infected with, or recovered from COVID-19. The samples were drawn from two sources: the first 160 participants of the ongoing ImmuneRACE study, and 1,000 to 1,500 subjects contributed by 6 global collaborators.

Paper-wide results and their limitations: The amount of clinical and demographic metadata varied by source and participant and was provided uncurated.

V is reduced by 7 bases and J by 6 bases, leaving a spacing of 13 bases between them. The CDR3, from cysteine to phenylalanine, totals 13 residues. Only the CDR3 part of the read is kept: 39 bases, read in frame from the first base. From a lookup of the germline V gene, CDR1 and CDR2 are MDHEN and SYDVKM. The collaborating institutions used their own protocols to collect whole blood in K2EDTA tubes. For TCRbeta analysis, collaborator samples were shipped as frozen whole blood, as isolated PBMCs, or as DNA extracted from either sample type. The immunoSEQ Assay, a bias-controlled multiplex PCR, was used to amplify TCRbeta CDR3 regions from genomic DNA. The paper's processing steps were these. Within the assay, amplification of reference gene primers was used to estimate how many nucleated cells each sample contained. To quantify the absolute abundance of each unique TCRbeta CDR3 rearrangement, sequence reads were collapsed and filtered. Productive Simpson clonality was computed per sample as the square root of Simpson's diversity index over productive rearrangements. This is the immuneACCESS table as TCRdb keeps it, with only in-frame sequences that have V and J called. A part of the clones is gone; compared with another copy, unresolved V genes explain less than half, and the rest is unexplained. The V and J calls and clone size come from that table; D and trimming were worked out from the DNA. The sample table holds some 45,000 clones, of which around 82% were seen once. The ten largest clones capture 30% to 35% of the sample.

This clone has only one observation. Its cognate antigen has yet to be identified. No base qualities exist here, and no much larger clone lies one base off it. The sequence joins TRBV28 to TRBJ2-1; the best D guess is TRBD2, with 5 bases matching. The sample taken for sequencing was peripheral blood. The clonotype originates from a woman aged 80 or over with acute or convalescent COVID-19. The DNA sequence is TGTGCCAGCAACATAATAAGCGGCAATGAGCAGTTCTTC. This translates into CASNIISGNEQFF. Here the CDR3 is joined to the reference TRBV28 and TRBJ2-1 genes, and the full variable domain is: DVKVTQSSRYLVKRTGEKVFLECVQDMDHENMFWYRQDPGLGLRLIYFSYDVKMKEKGDIPEGYSVSREKKERFSLILESASTNQTSMYLCASNIISGNEQFFGPGTRLTVL.